This T cell receptor (beta chain) was observed in a study of cytomegalovirus exposure and HLA in healthy donors. These donors, healthy bone marrow donors, were studied. On this clone itself: Its antigen is unknown.

Study-level findings and limits: TCR beta V- and J-gene trimming was later associated with a missense DCLRE1C variant. Earlier analysis yielded a pattern in which most TCR beta V segments were productive about 87% or about 30% of the time. Later on, an analysis showed TCR association rates differing by HLA locus, with DRB1 the most and HLA-C the fewest.

V was pared by 4 bases and J by 2 bases, with 9 bases of the junction left unmatched. CDR3 length: 18 residues. CDR1 is LNHDA, CDR2 SQIVND, per germline (reference sequence). It was with 60 Vbeta and 13 Jbeta primers that the PCR ran. Clones were sequenced by immunoSEQ multiplex PCR, and TCRdb holds only the in-frame ones, with some missing. The sample has 200,000 to 250,000 clones. Sequencing was carried out using PBMCs. The sequence came from a girl aged 2 to 9 in good health and CMV-seropositive. V is TRBV19 and J is TRBJ2-7; TRBD2 agrees at 15 bases. In DNA form, the CDR3 reads TGTGCCAGTAGTAGGACTAGCGGGAGGGCCAAGGGACCCTACGAGCAGTACTTC. Protein product: CASSRTSGRAKGPYEQYF. Using reference TRBV19 and TRBJ2-7 for the parts outside the CDR3, the full variable domain is DGGITQSPKYLFRKEGQNVTLSCEQNLNHDAMYWYRQDPGQGLRLIYYSQIVNDFQKGDIAEGYSVSREKKESFPLTVTSAQKNPTAFYLCASSRTSGRAKGPYEQYFGPGTRLTVT.